The present TCR beta chain was sequenced within a study of early T cells in non-severe SARS-CoV-2 infection. V gave up 5 bases and J gave up 9 bases; unmatched junction bases: 6. This CDR3 comprises 15 residues. Germline CDR1 SGHTA, CDR2 FQGNSA. Individual cDNA molecules carried attached unique molecular identifiers. TCRdb recomputed calls from the 5' RACE reads with MiXCR, one row per CDR3 protein. The sample consists of about 37,000 distinct CDR3 sequences, approximately 8% of them appearing once. The sequencing used whole blood, collected at baseline. V is TRBV7-2 and J is TRBJ2-2, with 13 bases aligning to TRBD2. The sequence was obtained from an adult who was a healthcare worker with PCR-confirmed SARS-CoV-2 infection or an uninfected control (not recorded which). The CDR3 bases are TGTGCCAGCAGCGCCGGGACTAGCGGGGCCCGGGAGCTGTTTTTT. Its protein is CASSAGTSGARELFF.